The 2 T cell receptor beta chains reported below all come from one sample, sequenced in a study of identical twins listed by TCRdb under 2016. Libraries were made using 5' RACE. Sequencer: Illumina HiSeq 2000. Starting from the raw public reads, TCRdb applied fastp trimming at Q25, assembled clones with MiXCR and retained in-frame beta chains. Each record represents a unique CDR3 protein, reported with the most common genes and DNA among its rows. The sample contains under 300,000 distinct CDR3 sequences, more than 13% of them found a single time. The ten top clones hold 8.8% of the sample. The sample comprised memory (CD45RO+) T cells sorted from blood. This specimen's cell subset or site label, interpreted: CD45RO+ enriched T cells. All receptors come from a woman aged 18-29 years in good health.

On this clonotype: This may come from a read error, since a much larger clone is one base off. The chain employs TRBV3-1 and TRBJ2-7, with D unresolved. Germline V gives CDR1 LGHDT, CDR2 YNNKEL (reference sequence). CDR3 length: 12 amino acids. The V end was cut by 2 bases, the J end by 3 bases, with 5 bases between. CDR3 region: CASSQSDYEQYF. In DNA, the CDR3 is TGTGCCAGCAGCCAAAGTGACTACGAGCAGTACTTC.

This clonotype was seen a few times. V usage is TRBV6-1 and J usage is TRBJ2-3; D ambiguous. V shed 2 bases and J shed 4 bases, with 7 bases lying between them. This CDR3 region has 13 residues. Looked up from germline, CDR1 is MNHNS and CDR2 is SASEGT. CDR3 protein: CASSESLPDTQYF. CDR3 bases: TGTGCCAGCAGTGAAAGTCTGCCAGATACGCAGTATTTT.